These 21 T cell receptor beta chains came from one sample sequenced in a study of blood T cell repertoires in COVID-19. Clones were sequenced by immunoSEQ multiplex PCR, and TCRdb holds only the in-frame ones, with some missing. The table shows a few hundred thousand clones, with roughly 82% occurring only once. The sequenced sample consisted of peripheral blood. The receptors derive from a woman between 35 and 50 years old who had recovered from COVID-19.

V is TRBV2 and J is TRBJ2-7, with TRBD1 as a possible D gene (6 bases). Per germline, CDR1 SNHLY and CDR2 FYNNEI. V dropped 6 bases and J dropped 6 bases, with 18 bases sitting between them. The CDR3 spans 14 residues. The CDR3 bases are TGTGCCAGCAGGAAACAACAGGGATCTCGCGAGCAGTACTTC. Its translation is CASRKQQGSREQYF.

The chain carries TRBV6-2 or TRBV6-3 and TRBJ1-4; D call uncertain. V was cut by 5 bases and J by 7 bases, with 17 bases left in between. CDR1 MNHEY and CDR2 SVGEGT come from the germline V gene. The CDR3 length is 15 residues. CDR3 bases: TGTGCCAGCAGTCACCGCAGAGGCGCGGCTGAAAAACTGTTTTTT. This gives the protein CASSHRRGAAEKLFF.

The chain has TRBV14 and TRBJ1-2; the D gene is possibly TRBD1 (6 bases). This CDR3 spans 13 amino acids. The V end was cut by 9 bases, the J end by 0 bases, with 11 bases between. Germline-derived CDR1 and CDR2 are SGHDN and FVKESK. The CDR3 here is CASGQNPNYGYTF. CDR3 DNA sequence: TGTGCCAGTGGACAGAATCCTAACTATGGCTACACCTTC. The full variable domain, rest sourced from reference TRBV14 and TRBJ1-2, is EAGVTQFPSHSVIEKGQTVTLRCDPISGHDNLYWYRRVMGKEIKFLLHFVKESKQDESGMPNNRFLAERTGGTYSTLKVQPAELEDSGVYFCASGQNPNYGYTFGSGTRLTVV.

This chain joins TRBV7-8 and TRBJ1-3; TRBD1 is a possible D gene (6 bases). The CDR3 spans 14 residues. Trimming removed 6 bases at V and 4 bases at J, with 13 bases between. Germline loops: CDR1 SGHVS, CDR2 FQNEAQ. CDR3 in amino acids: CASREGGLGNTIYF. The CDR3 region has the DNA TGTGCCAGCAGGGAGGGGGGGCTAGGAAACACCATATATTTT.

On this clone: Other DNA sequences of this sample code for an identical CDR3. The V and J genes are TRBV2 and TRBJ1-1, with D maybe TRBD1 (5 bases). Per germline, CDR1 SNHLY and CDR2 FYNNEI. Deletions cut 8 bases from V and 0 bases from J, with 10 bases between. This CDR3 spans 13 amino acids. The CDR3 DNA is TGTGCCAGCTCGGGGGAGATGAACACTGAAGCTTTCTTT. Amino acid sequence: CASSGEMNTEAFF. Full variable domain (remainder filled in from reference TRBV2 and TRBJ1-1): EPEVTQTPSHQVTQMGQEVILRCVPISNHLYFYWYRQILGQKVEFLVSFYNNEISEKSEIFDDQFSVERPDGSNFTLKIRSTKLEDSAMYFCASSGEMNTEAFFGQGTRLTVV.

This chain links TRBV6-5 with TRBJ2-6; no clear D gene. The V end was cut by 5 bases, the J end by 0 bases, with 8 bases between. Germline loops: CDR1 MNHEY, CDR2 SVGAGI. This CDR3 has 15 amino acids. CDR3 sequence: CASSHQYSGANVLTF. CDR3 bases: TGTGCCAGCAGTCATCAGTACTCTGGGGCCAACGTCCTGACTTTC.

The chain has TRBV10-3 and TRBJ1-1; no reliable D call. V lost 6 bases, J lost 0 bases, and 11 bases lay in between. The germline CDR1 and CDR2 sequences are ENHRY and SYGVKD. The CDR3 extends over 14 amino acids. The CDR3 protein is CAISLQRLNTEAFF. The CDR3 DNA follows: TGTGCCATCAGCCTACAGAGATTGAACACTGAAGCTTTCTTT.

This clone was detected once. The rearrangement links TRBV29-1 to TRBJ1-1, with 7 positions matching TRBD1. The germline V gene has CDR1 SQVTM and CDR2 ANQGSEA. With 5 bases clipped from V and 8 bases from J, the junction kept 20 bases outside the gene matches. CDR3 size: 16 residues. CDR3 sequence: CSVKFVDSQGGLEAFF. CDR3 in DNA: TGCAGCGTTAAATTTGTAGACTCGCAGGGGGGATTAGAAGCTTTCTTT.

As for this clone: Compared with germline, one end of the junction differs, possibly owing to a read error. The V call is TRBV6-5, the J call TRBJ2-7; the match to TRBD1 covers 8 bases. The germline CDR1 and CDR2 sequences are MNHEY and SVGAGI. The CDR3 runs 13 residues. Here the CDR3 reads CASRETGARPEGF. The CDR3 DNA reads as TGTGCCAGCAGGGAGACAGGGGCTAGACCCGAGGGCTTC.

About this clone itself: At one end, the junction sequence differs from germline, possibly due to a read error. V gene TRBV7-7 combines with J gene TRBJ2-7, with D possibly TRBD1 on 6 matching bases. The CDR3 has 13 amino acids. Germline V gene lookup returns CDR1 SSHAT and CDR2 FNYEAQ (reference sequence). The CDR3 nucleotides read TGTGCTAGCAGCTTCTCACAGGGCAGCGAGCAGTACTTC. This gives the protein CASSFSQGSEQYF. Full variable domain (outside the CDR3, taken from reference TRBV7-7 and TRBJ2-7): GAGVSQSPRYKVTKRGQDVTLRCDPISSHATLYWYQQALGQGPEFLTYFNYEAQPDKSGLPSDRFSAERPEGSISTLTIQRTEQRDSAMYRCASSFSQGSEQYFGPGTRLTVT.

The count of this clone is one. The chain is built from TRBV15 and TRBJ2-3; TRBD1 is a possible D gene (5 bases). V was cut by 2 bases and J by 6 bases, with 9 bases left in between. Germline lookup yields CDR1 LNHNV and CDR2 YYDKDF (reference sequence). The CDR3 sequence is 13 residues long. CDR3 sequence (DNA): TGTGCCACCAGCAGATCCGCAGGGGATACGCAGTATTTT. The encoded protein is CATSRSAGDTQYF.

With regard to this clone: This could be a read error, since a much larger clone is one nucleotide away. V is TRBV27 and J is TRBJ1-5; D unresolved. The CDR3 runs 12 residues. The V and J ends lost 4 bases and 2 bases respectively, with 3 bases between them. In germline, CDR1 is MNHEY, CDR2 SMNVEV (reference sequence). The CDR3 here is CASSSGNQPQHF. CDR3 sequence (DNA): TGTGCCAGCAGTTCTGGCAATCAGCCCCAGCATTTT.

There are a few counts of this clone. V usage is TRBV12-3 or TRBV12-4 and J usage is TRBJ2-5; D is unclear. Trimming cost V 6 bases and J 4 bases, with 12 bases left between them. The CDR3 consists of 13 residues. CDR3 region: CASSLFYRETQYF. The DNA of the CDR3 is TGTGCCAGCAGCCTCTTCTACCGAGAGACCCAGTACTTC.

This sequence joins TRBV5-1 and TRBJ1-6; 7 bases line up with TRBD1. The CDR3 runs 17 residues. The V gene end was trimmed by 1 base and the J gene end by 0 bases; junction bases not matched to a gene: 4. Germline V gives CDR1 SGHRS, CDR2 YFSETQ. In nucleotides, the CDR3 is TGCGCCAGCAGCTTGACAGGGGAGAGCTCCTATAATTCACCCCTCCACTTT. Translated: CASSLTGESSYNSPLHF.

The J gene is TRBJ1-1, the V gene TRBV6-6, with 7 bases lining up with TRBD1. V lost 2 bases to trimming and J lost 5 bases; unmatched junction nucleotides: 2. The CDR3 loop spans 13 amino acids. CDR1 and CDR2 (germline): MNHNY, SVGAGI (reference sequence). The DNA for the CDR3 is TGTGCCAGCAGTTACCGGGACAGTACTGAAGCTTTCTTT. This encodes CASSYRDSTEAFF.

This clone was counted once. V and J are TRBV5-1 and TRBJ1-1, with D possibly being TRBD1 (5 bases). The CDR3 contains 17 residues. Germline-derived CDR1 and CDR2 are SGHRS and YFSETQ. The V and J ends lost 0 bases and 0 bases respectively, with 15 bases between them. This CDR3 reads CASSLAKNQGMNTEAFF. The CDR3 nucleotides are TGCGCCAGCAGCTTGGCGAAAAACCAGGGTATGAACACTGAAGCTTTCTTT.

A remark on this clone: The conserved closing phenylalanine or tryptophan is absent in this CDR3, likely reflecting a read error. The DNA is omitted, as the CDR3 cannot be located on it reliably, and the CDR3 follows TCRdb's listing. The genes are TRBV14 and TRBJ1-1; the table's D call TRBD1 went unverified against the DNA. The germline gives CDR1 SGHDN, CDR2 FVKESK. Inclusive of both ends, the CDR3 amounts to 12 amino acids. This CDR3 reads CAGPLFYKRQGG.

The chain carries TRBV6-2 or TRBV6-3 and TRBJ1-4, with a weak D call TRBD1 (5 bases). CDR1 MNHEY and CDR2 SVGEGT come from the germline V gene. The CDR3 is 11 amino acids. V was clipped by 4 bases and J by 13 bases, with 10 bases between them. CDR3 amino acids: CASSFGTPLFF. CDR3 nucleotide sequence: TGTGCCAGCAGTTTCGGGACTCCACTGTTTTTT.

The V gene is TRBV5-4, the J gene TRBJ2-5, with D possibly matching TRBD2 (5 bases). Germline V gene data show CDR1 as SGHNT and CDR2 as YYREEE (reference sequence). V lost 5 bases to trimming and J lost 2 bases, with 16 bases between them. The CDR3 extends over 15 amino acids. The CDR3 nucleotides read TGTGCCAGCAGACAGAGGTGGGAGACACAAGAGACCCAGTACTTC. This sequence encodes CASRQRWETQETQYF.

CDR3 nucleotides: TGTGCCAGCAGCCCAACCGGAGGGACAGGAGGCGGCTACACCTTC. It codes for CASSPTGGTGGGYTF. This sequence joins TRBV7-9 and TRBJ1-2; TRBD1 agrees at 8 bases. This CDR3 has 15 amino acids. CDR1 and CDR2 from the germline V gene are SEHNR and FQNEAQ (reference sequence). After removal of 5 bases from V and 8 bases from J, the junction contained 13 bases not matched to a gene.

The chain is built from TRBV19 and TRBJ2-2, with no clear D. From germline, CDR1 is LNHDA and CDR2 SQIVND (reference sequence). The CDR3 spans 16 residues. The ends were cut back, 3 bases at V and 2 bases at J, with 13 bases in the middle. The CDR3 DNA follows: TGTGCCAGTAGTATTCAAGTTGCTACTAACACCGGGGAGCTGTTTTTT. This sequence encodes CASSIQVATNTGELFF. Drawing the rest from reference TRBV19 and TRBJ2-2, the complete variable domain is DGGITQSPKYLFRKEGQNVTLSCEQNLNHDAMYWYRQDPGQGLRLIYYSQIVNDFQKGDIAEGYSVSREKKESFPLTVTSAQKNPTAFYLCASSIQVATNTGELFFGEGSRLTVL.